Described below is a single TCR beta chain sequence and its context. Its antigen is unknown. The data were taken from a study of human T cells and chemical hapten exposure. Trimming cost V 4 bases and J 0 bases, with 13 bases left between them. The CDR3 length is 15 residues. From germline, CDR1 is SGHAT and CDR2 FQNNGV. Findings and caveats of the study: After DPC sensitization, TCRs above 1 in 1000 frequency showed no change.

Original methodology: Samples contained a median of 95,638 TCRs, with a range of roughly 20,000 to 690,600. TCRdb re-called the RACE reads with MiXCR, one entry per CDR3 protein. The V and J calls were not made by the authors but by TCRdb's processing. The data show tens of thousands of distinct CDR3 sequences, roughly an eighth seen once. Specified time point: patch test 3, about 24 weeks after DPC sensitization. Indicated treatment: therapeutic diphenylcyclopropenone sensitization with weekly scalp DPC. V gene TRBV11-2 combines with J gene TRBJ2-7; unclear D gene. The specimen comprised whole blood, sampled in connection with sensitization to the hapten diphenylcyclopropenone (DPC). This clonotype originated in a man under 40 with alopecia areata. Some clones in this sample may be carry-over from other donors' samples. CDR3 DNA sequence: TGTGCCAGCAGCTACGAGCCGGCCCCCTCCTACGAGCAGTACTTC. It yields the protein CASSYEPAPSYEQYF.